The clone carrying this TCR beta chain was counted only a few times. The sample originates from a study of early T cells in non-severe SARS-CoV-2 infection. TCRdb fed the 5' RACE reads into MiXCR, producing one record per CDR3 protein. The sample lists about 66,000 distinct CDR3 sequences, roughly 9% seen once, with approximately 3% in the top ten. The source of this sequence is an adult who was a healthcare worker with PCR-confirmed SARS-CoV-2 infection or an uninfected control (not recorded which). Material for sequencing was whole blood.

The DNA for the CDR3 is TGCGCCAGCAGCATATGGACGGACAGCTCCTACGAGCAGTACTTC. Translation: CASSIWTDSSYEQYF. The chain carries TRBV5-1 and TRBJ2-7; D is possibly TRBD1 (6 bases). Looked up from germline, CDR1 is SGHRS and CDR2 is YFSETQ. Trimming stripped 4 bases from V and 0 bases from J, with 14 bases between. CDR3 size: 15 residues.